The clone carrying this T cell receptor beta chain came up many times. What it binds is unknown. V lost 2 bases, J lost 1 base, and 3 bases stayed unmatched. There are 15 residues in the CDR3. Germline-derived CDR1 and CDR2 are GTSNPN and SVGIG (reference sequence). This entry is derived from a study of T cells in Graves' hyperthyroidism and ophthalmopathy. Study in general: Peripheral blood was acquired at first diagnosis, ahead of any therapy whatsoever. Regarding the study as a whole: Clonotypes that were expanded in thyroid above 0.001 mostly appeared in blood too.

Amplified TCR beta CDR3 regions derived from RNA transcripts. The TCR CDR3 first-round RT-PCR relied on the HTBI primer set. TCRdb ran MiXCR on the multiplex PCR reads and lists one entry per CDR3 protein. In the table there are 27,000 or so distinct CDR3 sequences, nearly 45% of which are singletons. Graves' hyperthyroidism was deemed stable absent ophthalmopathy progression within 18 months. The authors obtained PBMCs from roughly 9.7 ml of fresh peripheral blood. The chain carries TRBV30 and TRBJ2-1; TRBD1 matches 9 bases. The origin of this receptor is a woman in her twenties or thirties with Graves' hyperthyroidism. Sequenced material: blood. CDR3 nucleotides: TGTGCCTGGAGTACGGGACAGGGATCCTACAATGAGCAGTTCTTC. This codes for CAWSTGQGSYNEQFF.